This T cell receptor (beta chain) emerged from a study of human T cells and chemical hapten exposure. In the case of this clonotype: Its antigen is unknown.

Sample time point: pre-sensitization, week 0. Treatment here: therapeutic diphenylcyclopropenone sensitization with weekly scalp DPC. Study findings and constraints: Given that the donors had alopecia, their immune response may differ from that seen in healthy people.

There are 15 residues in the CDR3. Germline CDR1 reads MNHEY; CDR2 reads SVGEGT. One entry per CDR3 protein results from TCRdb running MiXCR on the RACE reads. The table has 250,000 to 300,000 distinct CDR3 sequences, approximately 8% seen once; the top ten hold around 1.2%. The sample consisted of whole blood, taken in connection with sensitization to the hapten diphenylcyclopropenone (DPC). The chain recombines TRBV6-2 or TRBV6-3 with TRBJ1-1; TRBD1 is a possible D gene (5 bases). This TCR was sampled from a man younger than 35 with alopecia areata. Some clones in this sample may be carry-over from other donors' samples. CDR3 sequence reads: CVSDQRGPSNTEAFF. The CDR3 bases are TGTGTCAGTGACCAGAGGGGTCCAAGTAACACTGAAGCTTTCTTT.